This TCR beta chain is from a study of multiple sclerosis patients with progressive multifocal leukoencephalopathy. Findings and caveats of the study: Less diverse TRB repertoires were suggested in most PML patients.

Time point denoted: roughly 6 months of natalizumab therapy. All patients had prior interferon beta, and all PML patients were female. About this clone: The antigen is not known.

TCRdb's table, derived via immunoSEQ multiplex PCR, lists solely in-frame clones and lacks some. This table holds some 31,000 clones, approximately 89% found once. Per germline, CDR1 MDHEN and CDR2 SYDVKM. V shed 3 bases and J shed 0 bases, with 9 bases lying between them. There are 15 residues in the CDR3. V and J are TRBV28 and TRBJ2-1; no clear D. This receptor was obtained from a human donor with multiple sclerosis. The input for sequencing was PBMCs, taken from a patient treated with natalizumab. The CDR3 DNA sequence: TGTGCCAGCAGTTTCGGCGGAATCTCCTACAATGAGCAGTTCTTC. It specifies CASSFGGISYNEQFF. Full variable domain (missing parts from reference TRBV28 and TRBJ2-1): DVKVTQSSRYLVKRTGEKVFLECVQDMDHENMFWYRQDPGLGLRLIYFSYDVKMKEKGDIPEGYSVSREKKERFSLILESASTNQTSMYLCASSFGGISYNEQFFGPGTRLTVL.